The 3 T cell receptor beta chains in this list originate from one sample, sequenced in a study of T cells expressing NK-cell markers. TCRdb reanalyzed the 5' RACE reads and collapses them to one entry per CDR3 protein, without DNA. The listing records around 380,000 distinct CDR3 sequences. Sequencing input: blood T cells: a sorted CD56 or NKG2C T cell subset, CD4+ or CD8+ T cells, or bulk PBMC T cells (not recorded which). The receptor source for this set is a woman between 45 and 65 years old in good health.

The CDR3 sequence is CASSEGRGITDTQYF. V gene TRBV2 combines with J gene TRBJ2-3; TCRdb proposes TRBD1, but this gene call is untestable without DNA. This CDR3 has 15 residues. Looked up from germline, CDR1 is SNHLY and CDR2 is FYNNEI.

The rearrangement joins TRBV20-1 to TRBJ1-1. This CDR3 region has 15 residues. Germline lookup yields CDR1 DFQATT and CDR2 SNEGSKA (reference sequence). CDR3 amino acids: CRVPPAWQRNTEAFF.

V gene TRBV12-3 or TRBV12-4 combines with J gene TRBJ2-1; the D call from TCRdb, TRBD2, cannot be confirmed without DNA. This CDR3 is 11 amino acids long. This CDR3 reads CASRLENEQFF.